The source of this T cell receptor beta chain is a study of somatic mutations in cytotoxic T cells in rheumatoid arthritis. Whole-study findings and limits: The slight TRBV07 underrepresentation in rheumatoid arthritis patients was not adjusted for multiple comparisons. The antigen targets of the expanded CD8+ clones lacked identification.

TCRdb's table, derived via immunoSEQ multiplex PCR, lists solely in-frame clones and lacks some. The table records roughly 30,000 clones, around four fifths of them present only once. Isolation of the CD4+ and CD8+ populations was accomplished via positive magnetic bead selection, with purity assessed by flow cytometry. On this clone itself: Its antigen remains unknown.

Germline CDR1 reads SQVTM; CDR2 reads ANQGSEA. The CDR3 consists of 12 residues. The V and J ends lost 7 bases and 3 bases respectively, with 12 bases between them. This clonotype was obtained from an adult with rheumatoid arthritis. The chain couples TRBV29-1 to TRBJ1-2; D is unresolved. Specimen: CD8+ T cells sorted from blood. The CDR3 bases are TGCAGCGCCGGGATCACGGACTATGGCTACACCTTC. Its translation is CSAGITDYGYTF. The full variable domain, with the rest looked up from reference TRBV29-1 and TRBJ1-2, is SAVISQKPSRDICQRGTSLTIQCQVDSQVTMMFWYRQQPGQSLTLIATANQGSEATYESGFVIDKFPISRPNLTFSTLTVSNMSPEDSSIYLCSAGITDYGYTFGSGTRLTVV.